The clone carrying this TCR beta chain ranks as medium-sized. Antigen: not known. This sample stems from a study of T-cell memory formation after mild COVID-19. Turning to the study itself: TCR clusters mostly belonged to single donors. The study, taken as a whole, reports: Balance between CD4 and CD8 was seen in clones contracting day 15 to 85, and a CD4+ lean was seen in later expanders. Shrinking CD4+ clones were chiefly CM and EM; CD8+ ones were chiefly EMRA.

Researchers used 5'RACE with constant-segment primers to make TCR alpha and TCR beta cDNA libraries that carry sample barcodes and UMIs. TCRdb reprocessed the 5' RACE reads via MiXCR and lists one record per CDR3 protein. The sample holds 200,000 to 250,000 distinct CDR3 sequences, over 9% seen once. Germline V lookup: CDR1 SGHRS, CDR2 YFSETQ. This CDR3 contains 16 residues. V lost 0 bases, J lost 3 bases, and 4 bases stayed unmatched. The V call is TRBV5-1, the J call TRBJ2-7, with 12 nucleotides matching TRBD2. Input material: PBMCs or a T cell subset sorted from them (not recorded which). The source of this sequence is a young man who had mild COVID-19 (a few samples of this study predate the infection). Cell type and time point are not known. CDR3 DNA: TGCGCCAGCAGCTTGGGGACTAGCGGGAATCTCTACGAGCAGTACTTC. Translated, it gives CASSLGTSGNLYEQYF.